The source of this TCR beta chain is a study of T cell responses to AZD1222 COVID-19 vaccine. Study outcomes and limitations: Increased Spike-specific TCR breadth and depth were observed after two AZD1222 doses.

TCRdb keeps only in-frame clones here, not all; method: immunoSEQ multiplex PCR. The data hold about 160,000 clones, with about 92% observed a single time. This clone was picked up one time. Its target is not known. The V gene lost 0 bases and the J gene lost 0 bases, with 9 bases spanning the gap. Germline CDR1 reads SGHRS; CDR2 reads YFSETQ. The CDR3 spans 15 residues. The chain recombines TRBV5-1 with TRBJ1-2, with a weak D call TRBD1 (6 bases). Here the sequenced sample was peripheral blood, taken on day 0 of MenACWY control vaccination. This sequence was found in an adult in good health. The CDR3 reads CASSLVQGANYGYTF. CDR3 DNA sequence: TGCGCCAGCAGCTTGGTACAGGGTGCTAACTATGGCTACACCTTC. Based on the CDR3 plus reference TRBV5-1 and TRBJ1-2, the full variable domain is KAGVTQTPRYLIKTRGQQVTLSCSPISGHRSVSWYQQTPGQGLQFLFEYFSETQRNKGNFPGRFSGRQFSNSRSEMNVSTLELGDSALYLCASSLVQGANYGYTFGSGTRLTVV.